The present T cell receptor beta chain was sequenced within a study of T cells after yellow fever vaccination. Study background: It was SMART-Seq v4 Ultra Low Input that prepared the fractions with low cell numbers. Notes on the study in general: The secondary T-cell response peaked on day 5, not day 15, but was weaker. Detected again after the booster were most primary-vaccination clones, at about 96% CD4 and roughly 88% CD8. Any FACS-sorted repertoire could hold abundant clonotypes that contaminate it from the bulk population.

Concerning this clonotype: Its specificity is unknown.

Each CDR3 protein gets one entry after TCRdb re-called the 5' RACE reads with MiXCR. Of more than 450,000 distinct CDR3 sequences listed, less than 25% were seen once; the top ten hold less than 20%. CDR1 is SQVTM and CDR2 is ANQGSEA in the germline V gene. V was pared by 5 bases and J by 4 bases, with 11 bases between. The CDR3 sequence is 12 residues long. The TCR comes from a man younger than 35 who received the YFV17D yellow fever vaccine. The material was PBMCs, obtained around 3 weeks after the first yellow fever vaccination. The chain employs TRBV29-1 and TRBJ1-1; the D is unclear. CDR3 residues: CSVRFQPTEAFF. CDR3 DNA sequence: TGCAGCGTTAGGTTCCAGCCCACTGAAGCTTTCTTT.